This T cell receptor (beta chain) was captured by sequencing in a study of beta chain features in type 1 diabetes. Overall study: When patients were set against healthy donors, age, gender and cell yields were similar.

Germline V CDR1 and CDR2: SNHLY, FYNNEI. Trimming took 7 bases from V and 4 from J, leaving 9 bases between them. The CDR3 length is 12 residues. This clone has more than one count but fewer than ten. No antigen is known for it. cDNA synthesis used the whole RNA isolate, giving expressed TCRB sequences. This table comes from immunoSEQ multiplex PCR, and its TCRdb copy is limited to in-frame clones, with some not included. The sample yields hundreds of thousands of clones, around an eighth seen once. Study conclusions and caveats: Among patients with Type 1 diabetes, TCRB CDR3s were moderately but significantly shorter in every one of the four CD4+ subsets. For cells with high TCR expression, cDNA sequencing could yield over-representation. A PCR bias possibly favoring shorter templates would apply equally to patients and controls.

The sequence derives from a man younger than 30 with type 1 diabetes. The sample was naive CD4+ T cells from blood. J is TRBJ2-3 and V is TRBV2; D unclear. The CDR3 coding sequence is TGTGCCAGCACCGTCGAGCCAGATACGCAGTATTTT. This sequence encodes CASTVEPDTQYF.